A selection of T cell receptor beta chains follows, all from one sample in a study of T cell responses to AZD1222 COVID-19 vaccine. Profiling relied on immunoSEQ multiplex PCR, and the TCRdb table lists in-frame clones only, not all of them. The sample lists approximately 70,000 clones, roughly 85% seen once, with about 2.5% in the top ten. This specimen consisted of peripheral blood, obtained on day 0 of AZD1222 vaccination. Receptors originate from an adult in good health. The CDR3 runs from the conserved cysteine through the conserved F or W. D genes are given only for firm matches. Not all rows give a size; the values are once, few, many and, for expanded clones, a class.

TRBD1	.	TRBV12-3/TRBV12-4	TRBJ1-5	TGTGCCAGCAGTTTAGGCAGGGGGCCCTCGGCTTTT	CASSLGRGPSAF
.	.	TRBV5-1	TRBJ1-2	TGCGCCAGCAGCTTGGCCACGGTTCACGGCTACACCTTC	CASSLATVHGYTF
.	.	TRBV7-3	TRBJ1-6	TGTGCCAGCAGCTTAACGGGGCCCCAATCACCCCTCCACTTT	CASSLTGPQSPLHF
TRBD1	.	TRBV18	TRBJ1-5	TGTGCCAGCTCACTTCTGACAGGGGGCAATCAGCCCCAGCATTTT	CASSLLTGGNQPQHF
TRBD1	.	TRBV27	TRBJ1-2	TGTGCCAGCAGTACAGGGGGCTATGGCTACACCTTC	CASSTGGYGYTF
TRBD2	.	TRBV7-2	TRBJ2-1	TGTGCCAGCAGCTCACTAGCGGGGGGGAACAATGAGCAGTTCTTC	CASSSLAGGNNEQFF
.	.	TRBV6-5	TRBJ2-3	TGTGCCAGCAGTTACCCCCGGGACTTCACAGATACGCAGTATTTT	CASSYPRDFTDTQYF
TRBD1	.	TRBV9	TRBJ2-2	TGTGCCAGCAGCGCCGGGACAGGGGGCAGGACCGGGGAGCTGTTTTTT	CASSAGTGGRTGELFF
.	.	TRBV28	TRBJ2-3	TGTGCCAGCAGTTTACGGGGACTTAGCACAGATACGCAGTATTTT	CASSLRGLSTDTQYF
.	.	TRBV11-1	TRBJ1-1	TGTGCCAGCAGCCCGCTTGGGGGCGGGATGAACACTGAAGCTTTCTTT	CASSPLGGGMNTEAFF
TRBD1	.	TRBV4-3	TRBJ1-1	TGCGCCAGCAGCCAAGATGGGGACAGCCTTTTGAACACTGAAGCTTTCTTT	CASSQDGDSLLNTEAFF
TRBD2	.	TRBV7-8	TRBJ2-7	TGTGCCAGCAGCTTAGCCCCGGGACTAGCGGCCTACGAGCAGTACTTC	CASSLAPGLAAYEQYF
.	.	TRBV4-1	TRBJ2-7	TGCGCCAGCAGCCAAGAGGGGGCCTCGACCTACGAGCAGTACTTC	CASSQEGASTYEQYF
.	.	TRBV27	TRBJ2-1	TGTGCCACCCTCCGGGGGAATGAGCAGTTCTTC	CATLRGNEQFF
.	.	TRBV6-6	TRBJ1-1	TGTGCCAGCAGTTCGACAGTGAACACTGAAGCTTTCTTT	CASSSTVNTEAFF
TRBD2	.	TRBV19	TRBJ2-5	TGTGCCAGTAGTATAGATCATAGGGGACTAGCGGGAAGAGAGACCCAGTACTTC	CASSIDHRGLAGRETQYF
TRBD1	.	TRBV19	TRBJ1-5	TGTGCCAGTAACATGGGACAGGGGGCATATCAGCCCCAGCATTTT	CASNMGQGAYQPQHF
TRBD1	.	TRBV27	TRBJ2-4	TGTGCCAGCAGGACAGGGTTAGCCAAAAACATTCAGTACTTC	CASRTGLAKNIQYF
.	once	TRBV30	TRBJ2-5	TGTGCCTGGAGTGTGGGGGGGGGCGGCGAGACCCAGTACTTC	CAWSVGGGGETQYF
.	.	TRBV28	TRBJ1-5	TGTGCCAGCAGTTTATATTCCAGGAATCAGCCCCAGCATTTT	CASSLYSRNQPQHF
TRBD2	.	TRBV7-9	TRBJ2-1	TGTGCCAGCAGCTTAAGTAGCGGGAGTAATAATGAGCAGTTCTTC	CASSLSSGSNNEQFF
.	few	TRBV19	TRBJ1-3	TGTGCCAGTAGTCCCCGTTGGCCCTCTGGAAACACCATATATTTT	CASSPRWPSGNTIYF
.	.	TRBV24-1	TRBJ2-7	TGTGCCACCAGTGAGGGCAGCTCCTACGAGCAGTACTTC	CATSEGSSYEQYF
TRBD1	.	TRBV19	TRBJ1-1	TGTGCCAGTAGTACGCCGACAGGGCAGACTGAAGCTTTCTTT	CASSTPTGQTEAFF
.	.	TRBV13	TRBJ2-7	TGTGCCAGCAGCTGGGGCTACGAGCAGTACTTC	CASSWGYEQYF
TRBD1	once	TRBV6-5	TRBJ1-2	TGTGCCAGCAGTTACACCGAGGGGGCTGGTGGCTACACCTTC	CASSYTEGAGGYTF
.	.	TRBV4-3	TRBJ1-3	TGCGCCAGCAGCCACGCCCGGGGGCTCTCTGGAAACACCATATATTTT	CASSHARGLSGNTIYF
.	.	TRBV28	TRBJ1-5	TGTGCCAGCAGTGCGCCGAGGTCCGGCAATCAGCCCCAGCATTTT	CASSAPRSGNQPQHF
.	.	TRBV28	TRBJ2-6	TGTGCCAGCACTCCGGGGGGGGCCAACGTCCTGACTTTC	CASTPGGANVLTF
.	.	TRBV3-1/TRBV3-2	TRBJ1-3	TGTGCCAGCAGCCACCTTATGGACAGTTTCTCTGGAAACACCATATATTTT	CASSHLMDSFSGNTIYF
TRBD2	.	TRBV9	TRBJ2-7	TGTGCCAGCAGCGCGACTAGCGGGTACCACGAGCAGTACTTC	CASSATSGYHEQYF
.	.	TRBV28	TRBJ1-2	TGTGCCAGCAGTACCGTCCTAAGTGGCTACACCTTC	CASSTVLSGYTF
.	.	TRBV28	TRBJ1-2	TGTGCCAGCGGGGGAACGAACTATGGCTACACCTTC	CASGGTNYGYTF
TRBD2	.	TRBV7-2	TRBJ2-1	TGTGCCAGCAGGCGCACTAGCGGCTCCTACAATGAGCAGTTCTTC	CASRRTSGSYNEQFF
.	.	TRBV6-5	TRBJ1-1	TGTGCCAGCAGTTACTCGACGCAGGGAAGTGAAGCTTTCTTT	CASSYSTQGSEAFF
.	.	TRBV6-5	TRBJ2-1	TGTGCCAGCAGTTACTCGGAACTAGCTCGGAACAATGAGCAGTTCTTC	CASSYSELARNNEQFF
TRBD2	.	TRBV6-1	TRBJ2-1	TGTGCCAGCAGTGAATCAGGCAGGGAGGGATATGAGCAGTTCTTC	CASSESGREGYEQFF
TRBD1	.	TRBV2	TRBJ2-2	TGTGCCAGCACGGAAACAGGGGCGGGTCACGGGGAGCTGTTTTTT	CASTETGAGHGELFF
.	.	TRBV10-3	TRBJ1-1	TGTGCCATCGGAGGGGTACAGACGAACACTGAAGCTTTCTTT	CAIGGVQTNTEAFF
TRBD1	.	TRBV24-1	TRBJ1-2	TGTGCCACCAGTGATCCAGGGGGTATCTATGGCTACACCTTC	CATSDPGGIYGYTF
.	.	TRBV11-2	TRBJ1-3	TGTGCCAGCAGCTTAGGGGCGGGTTGGAACACCATATATTTT	CASSLGAGWNTIYF
.	.	TRBV7-2	TRBJ2-7	TGTGCCACTTCTACACAGGACGGACTTCTTTACGAGCAGTACTTC	CATSTQDGLLYEQYF
.	.	TRBV10-3	TRBJ2-7	TGTGCCATCAGTGGTTTCTCCTCGAGCTCCTACGAGCAGTACTTC	CAISGFSSSSYEQYF
.	.	TRBV2	TRBJ1-1	TGTGCCATCCAAGCTGATCGGAACACTGAAGCTTTCTTT	CAIQADRNTEAFF
TRBD2	.	TRBV30	TRBJ2-3	TGTGCCTGGGCGCTAGCGGGGGCCCCAGATACGCAGTATTTT	CAWALAGAPDTQYF
TRBD2	.	TRBV19	TRBJ2-3	TGTGCCAGTAGTATCGTTAGCGGGGTACTGTCAGATACGCAGTATTTT	CASSIVSGVLSDTQYF
TRBD1	few	TRBV4-2	TRBJ1-5	TGTGCCAGCAGCCAACCGGACAGGGCGGAACAGCCCCAGCATTTT	CASSQPDRAEQPQHF
TRBD1	.	TRBV7-9	TRBJ1-2	TGTGCCAGCAGCATGACAGGGGGCTATGGCTACACCTTC	CASSMTGGYGYTF
.	once	TRBV7-2	TRBJ2-3	TGTGCCACCATCGGGAGAGGGGGGGGGTCAGGAGATACGCAGTATTTT	CATIGRGGGSGDTQYF
.	.	TRBV27	TRBJ1-2	TGTGCCAGCAGTTCCCTTGGGGGATTTAGGGGCTACACCTTC	CASSSLGGFRGYTF
.	.	TRBV21-1	TRBJ1-2	TGTGCCAGCAGCGCCGGGGATGGCTACACCTTC	CASSAGDGYTF
TRBD1	.	TRBV2	TRBJ2-5	TGTGCCAGCAGTGGGACAGGGGGTGGAATAGAGACCCAGTACTTC	CASSGTGGGIETQYF
.	.	TRBV19	TRBJ1-2	TGTGCCAGTAGTTCGAGGGACTCCAACTATGGCTACACCTTC	CASSSRDSNYGYTF
TRBD1	once	TRBV5-1	TRBJ1-1	TGCGCCAGCAGCACAGGGGTAACTGAAGCTTTCTTT	CASSTGVTEAFF
.	.	TRBV18	TRBJ1-1	TGTGCCAGCTCACCAACGCCAGGGGATTTGAACACTGAAGCTTTCTTT	CASSPTPGDLNTEAFF